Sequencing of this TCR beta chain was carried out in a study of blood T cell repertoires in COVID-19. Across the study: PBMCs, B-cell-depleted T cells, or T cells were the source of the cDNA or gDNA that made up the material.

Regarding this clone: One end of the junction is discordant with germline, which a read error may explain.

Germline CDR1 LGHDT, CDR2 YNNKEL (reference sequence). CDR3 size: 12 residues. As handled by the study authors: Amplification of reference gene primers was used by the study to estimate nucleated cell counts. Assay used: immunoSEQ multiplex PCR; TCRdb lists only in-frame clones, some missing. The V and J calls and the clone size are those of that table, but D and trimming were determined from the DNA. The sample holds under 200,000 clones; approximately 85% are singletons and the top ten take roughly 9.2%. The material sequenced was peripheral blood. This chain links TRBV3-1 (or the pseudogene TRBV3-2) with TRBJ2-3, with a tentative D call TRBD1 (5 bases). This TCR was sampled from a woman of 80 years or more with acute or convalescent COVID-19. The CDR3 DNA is TGTGCCAGCAGCCTTCAGGACACTGCCAAGAATTTT. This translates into CASSLQDTAKNF.